The rows below give T cell receptor beta chains drawn from one sample of a study of T cells in Graves' hyperthyroidism and ophthalmopathy. TCRdb re-derived calls from the multiplex PCR reads in MiXCR, one entry per CDR3 protein. Counted here are 750,000 to 950,000 distinct CDR3 sequences, over 35% occurring once; the ten biggest clones make up around 9.3%. Input material: blood. These receptors came from a man between 18 and 35 years old with Graves' hyperthyroidism. Both conserved end residues are part of each CDR3. A D gene is named only where the DNA matches it firmly. Not all rows give a size; the values are once, few, many and, for expanded clones, a class.

>TRBJ2-1|NA|TRBV7-9|NA
CASSLVDSINEQFF
TGTGCCAGCAGCTTAGTCGACAGTATCAATGAGCAGTTCTTC
>TRBJ2-7|NA|TRBV7-2|NA
CASSPNRVSGEQYF
TGTGCCAGCAGCCCGAATAGAGTCTCCGGGGAGCAGTACTTC
>TRBJ2-7|many|TRBV5-8|TRBD2
CASSLAGAGAREQYF
TGTGCCAGCAGCTTGGCAGGAGCGGGAGCTCGCGAGCAGTACTTC
>TRBJ2-5|many|TRBV29-1|NA
CSVGRDLQETQYF
TGCAGCGTTGGGAGGGACCTACAAGAGACCCAGTACTTC
>TRBJ2-7|NA|TRBV7-8|NA
CASSLTNWAGSSYEQYF
TGTGCCAGCAGCCTCACCAATTGGGCAGGGAGCTCCTACGAGCAGTACTTC
>TRBJ2-5|few|TRBV20-1|TRBD1
CSARTGARWQETQYF
TGCAGTGCTAGGACAGGGGCAAGATGGCAAGAGACCCAGTACTTC
>TRBJ2-7|NA|TRBV7-6|TRBD2
CAGSSAGRYEQYF
TGTGCCGGCAGCTCCGCCGGGAGGTATGAGCAGTACTTC
>TRBJ2-6|NA|TRBV7-9|NA
CASSIALFRDNTPGANVLTF
TGTGCCAGCAGCATAGCCTTATTCCGGGACAATACTCCTGGGGCCAACGTCCTGACTTTC
>TRBJ1-1|many|TRBV25-1|NA
CAMRGEGTEAFF
TGTGCCATGAGGGGGGAGGGCACTGAAGCTTTCTTT
>TRBJ1-1|NA|TRBV7-2|TRBD1
CASSETRTGGNTEAFF
TGTGCCAGCAGCGAAACCCGGACAGGAGGAAACACTGAAGCTTTCTTT
>TRBJ2-2|few|TRBV7-3|TRBD1
CASSGDRVVSGELFF
TGTGCCAGCAGCGGGGACAGGGTTGTCTCCGGGGAGCTGTTTTTT
>TRBJ1-3|many|TRBV20-1|TRBD1
CSANRDRVSGNTIYF
TGCAGTGCTAACCGGGACAGGGTCTCTGGAAACACCATATATTTT
>TRBJ2-7|NA|TRBV5-1|NA
CASSSRSGTYEQYF
TGCGCCAGCAGCTCCCGGAGTGGGACCTACGAGCAGTACTTC
>TRBJ2-7|many|TRBV7-2|TRBD1
CASSNTGTGFYEQYF
TGTGCCAGCAGCAATACCGGGACAGGGTTTTACGAGCAGTACTTC
>TRBJ1-3|NA|TRBV29-1|NA
CSVDSGIGYTIYF
TGCAGCGTTGACTCAGGGATTGGGTACACCATATATTTT
>TRBJ1-4|few|TRBV12-3/TRBV12-4|NA
CASSLRRSKNEKLFF
TGTGCCAGCAGTTTAAGACGGTCAAAGAATGAAAAACTGTTTTTT
>TRBJ1-3|many|TRBV7-9|NA
CASSFGGKASGNTIYF
TGTGCCAGCAGCTTTGGGGGGAAGGCCTCTGGAAACACCATATATTTT
>TRBJ2-5|many|TRBV29-1|NA
CSVMAGQGTQYF
TGCAGCGTTATGGCAGGGCAGGGGACCCAGTACTTC
>TRBJ2-7|NA|TRBV27|NA
CASKRSDSEYEQYF
TGTGCCAGCAAGAGGTCCGACAGCGAGTACGAGCAGTACTTC
>TRBJ1-2|few|TRBV9|NA
CASSGLSRRYGYTF
TGTGCCAGCAGCGGTCTTAGTAGACGCTATGGCTACACCTTC
>TRBJ2-2|few|TRBV12-3/TRBV12-4|NA
CASSSRAIGELFF
TGTGCCAGCAGTTCCAGGGCGATCGGGGAGCTGTTTTTT
>TRBJ2-5|NA|TRBV7-9|NA
CASSLGVRGFQETQYF
TGTGCCAGCAGCTTAGGAGTACGGGGGTTCCAAGAGACCCAGTACTTC
>TRBJ1-2|few|TRBV9|NA
CASSPSGGASNYGYTF
TGTGCCAGCAGCCCGAGCGGGGGAGCCTCGAACTATGGCTACACCTTC
>TRBJ2-7|NA|TRBV19|NA
CASSTSPVGNDEQYF
TGTGCCAGTAGTACGTCCCCAGTAGGGAACGACGAGCAGTACTTC
>TRBJ2-5|few|TRBV12-3/TRBV12-4|NA
CASRSGQRQETQYF
TGTGCCAGCAGGAGCGGGCAGCGCCAAGAGACCCAGTACTTC
>TRBJ2-5|few|TRBV11-2|NA
CASSTRKGQETQYF
TGTGCCAGCAGCACGCGGAAGGGACAAGAGACCCAGTACTTC
>TRBJ2-5|NA|TRBV4-3|NA
CASSQGTFQETQYF
TGCGCCAGCAGCCAAGGGACCTTTCAAGAGACCCAGTACTTC
>TRBJ2-7|few|TRBV2|NA
CASKRLLLQVSDEQYF
TGTGCCTCGAAACGTCTCCTACTACAGGTCTCGGACGAGCAGTACTTC
>TRBJ1-6|few|TRBV3-1|NA
CASSQRPSGFNSPLHF
TGTGCCAGCAGCCAACGCCCCTCAGGGTTCAATTCACCCCTCCACTTT
>TRBJ2-7|NA|TRBV12-3/TRBV12-4|NA
CASSFGGLRYEQYF
TGTGCCAGCAGTTTCGGGGGGCTCAGATACGAGCAGTACTTC
>TRBJ1-4|few|TRBV7-2|NA
CASSGRTDEKLFF
TGTGCCAGCAGCGGCCGGACGGATGAAAAACTGTTTTTT
>TRBJ2-7|few|TRBV20-1|TRBD1
CSASILRGQGYEQYF
TGCAGTGCCTCCATCCTGCGGGGACAGGGTTACGAGCAGTACTTC
>TRBJ1-5|many|TRBV24-1|NA
CATSDCGRYSNQPQHF
TGTGCCACCAGTGATTGTGGGCGTTATAGCAATCAGCCCCAGCATTTT
>TRBJ1-3|once|TRBV2|TRBD1
CASSPYRGQPGNTIYF
TGTGCCAGCAGTCCATACAGGGGGCAACCTGGAAACACCATATATTTT
>TRBJ2-7|few|TRBV7-9|NA
CASSLSPLRGHHSSYEQYF
TGTGCCAGCAGCTTAAGCCCACTCAGGGGCCACCATAGCTCCTACGAGCAGTACTTC
>TRBJ2-7|once|TRBV9|NA
CASSTRGQGYEQYF
TGTGCCAGCAGCACCCGTGGGCAGGGCTACGAGCAGTACTTC
>TRBJ2-2|few|TRBV7-2|NA
CASSLTWMGTGELFF
TGTGCCAGCAGCTTAACTTGGATGGGCACCGGGGAGCTGTTTTTT
>TRBJ1-5|NA|TRBV7-9|NA
CASSPQSTDQPQHF
TGCGCCAGCAGCCCCCAGTCCACCGATCAGCCCCAGCATTTT
>TRBJ2-5|NA|TRBV29-1|NA
CSLVGLGEETQYF
TGCAGCTTAGTCGGGCTTGGGGAGGAGACCCAGTACTTC
>TRBJ2-7|NA|TRBV20-1|NA
CSASSGGTYEQYF
TGCAGTGCAAGCTCCGGCGGAACCTACGAGCAGTACTTC
>TRBJ2-2|many|TRBV15|NA
CATSSPRENTGELFF
TGTGCCACCAGCAGCCCCAGGGAGAACACCGGGGAGCTGTTTTTT
>TRBJ1-6|many|TRBV20-1|TRBD1
CSATRQGDPLHF
TGCAGTGCTACCAGACAGGGAGACCCCCTCCACTTT
>TRBJ1-2|NA|TRBV15|TRBD1
CATSNGTGIYGYTF
TGTGCCACCAGCAATGGGACAGGGATCTATGGCTACACCTTC
>TRBJ2-7|many|TRBV20-1|NA
CSPLRVYEQYF
TGCAGCCCCCTGAGGGTTTACGAGCAGTACTTC
>TRBJ2-7|few|TRBV19|TRBD1
CASSMGQAHYEQYF
TGTGCCAGTAGTATGGGACAGGCCCACTACGAGCAGTACTTC
>TRBJ1-5|few|TRBV11-3|NA
CASSLETINQPQHF
TGTGCCAGCAGCTTAGAAACGATTAATCAGCCCCAGCATTTT
>TRBJ1-3|few|TRBV6-6|NA
CASSYSPGYSGNTIYF
TGTGCCAGCAGTTACTCCCCCGGATACTCTGGAAACACCATATATTTT
>TRBJ1-1|many|TRBV20-1|NA
CSAREGDKKGFF
TGCAGTGCTAGAGAGGGGGACAAAAAGGGTTTCTTT
>TRBJ2-7|NA|TRBV4-1|TRBD2
CASSQAGRERLYEQYF
TGCGCCAGCAGCCAAGCGGGGCGGGAGAGGCTTTACGAGCAGTACTTC
>TRBJ2-7|NA|TRBV9|NA
CASSAGDGYEQYF
TGTGCCAGCAGCGCTGGGGACGGGTACGAGCAGTACTTC
>TRBJ2-2|few|TRBV7-3|TRBD2
CASSRMPSGSGGELFF
TGTGCCAGCAGCCGTATGCCTAGCGGGAGTGGCGGGGAGCTGTTTTTT
>TRBJ2-7|few|TRBV7-9|TRBD1
CASSPTTGNYEQYF
TGTGCCAGCAGCCCGACGACAGGGAACTACGAGCAGTACTTC
>TRBJ1-1|few|TRBV7-3|NA
CASSVTGFDTEAFF
TGTGCCAGCAGCGTAACAGGGTTTGACACTGAAGCTTTCTTT
>TRBJ2-7|many|TRBV29-1|NA
CSVEVRRPHEQYF
TGCAGCGTTGAAGTTAGGCGGCCCCACGAGCAGTACTTC
>TRBJ1-5|NA|TRBV4-1|NA
CASSQVQGGQPQHF
TGCGCCAGCAGCCAAGTGCAGGGAGGTCAGCCCCAGCATTTT
>TRBJ1-2|many|TRBV7-2|TRBD1
CASSLTGANYGYTF
TGTGCCAGCAGCCTAACAGGGGCTAACTATGGCTACACCTTC